This note documents a single T cell receptor (beta chain) sequence. The antigen it binds to is not known. There are no base qualities to consult, and no much larger clone falls within one base. TCRbeta CDR3 regions were sequenced with the immunoSEQ Assay. After extraction, genomic DNA underwent amplification by bias-controlled multiplex PCR, followed by high-throughput sequencing. In the original analysis: Collapsing and filtering of sequences were performed to quantify the absolute abundance of each unique TCRbeta CDR3 region. T cell fraction was estimated by normalization of TCRbeta template counts to usable DNA, with usable DNA being measured through amplification of reference genes present in all nucleated cells. Repertoire TCRs were annotated as SARS-CoV-2-specific when V gene, CDR3 amino acid sequence and J gene were exactly matched to a known reactive TCR set. The reference SARS-CoV-2 TCR set came from MIRA and was filtered for enrichment in COVID-19-positive ImmuneCODE repertoires, removing public or cross-reactive TCRs. Using the MIRA antigens, annotated TCRs were further analysed by specific ORF or by position within an ORF. Breadth was defined as annotated unique rearrangements over total unique productive rearrangements; depth was the summed frequency of those rearrangements. TCR breadth was compared between groups using two-sided Wilcoxon rank-sum tests. The clones in this table, taken by TCRdb from immuneACCESS, are in-frame only. Not every clone is retained; where verified, under half of the shortfall comes from an unresolved V gene, and the cause of the rest is unknown. The V and J calls and clone size were taken over from that table, and D and trimming were inferred from the DNA. This sample holds about 250,000 clones; around 87% were observed only once. The ten largest clonotypes hold about 3.1% of the sample.

Germline trimming: 2 bases from V, 5 bases from J; junction bases outside gene matches: 9. The germline V gene (reference sequence) specifies GTSNPN as CDR1 and SVGIG as CDR2. The CDR3 runs 16 amino acids, cysteine and phenylalanine included. Only CDR3 DNA is held: 48 bases, read in frame from base 1. The data stem from a study of Ad26.COV2.S vaccination and SARS-CoV-2 variants (dated by TCRdb to about 2021). For the study in its entirety: Vaccine-arm donors were drawn from COV1001, a multicentre, randomized, double-blind, placebo-controlled phase I-IIa trial of Ad26.COV2.S in healthy adults. The specificity and breadth of SARS-CoV-2-reactive T cell receptors after Ad26.COV2.S vaccination were assessed by TCRbeta repertoire sequencing. Blinding of investigators to trial group allocation was maintained during experiments and outcome assessment. A total of around 32 samples were included in the TCR-sequenced set, comprising 19 Ad26.COV2.S vaccine recipients, 5 placebo recipients and 8 SARS-CoV-2 convalescent individuals. Participants in the trial were split at random into five groups of five each, receiving low-dose or high-dose Ad26.COV2.S once or twice, or else placebo on both occasions. Ad26.COV2.S was given intramuscularly at 5x10^10 or 1x10^11 viral particles, as a single shot or as two shots 56 days apart. The study at large found these results: Non-spike TCR breadth was comparable between vaccine and placebo recipients, consistent with the vaccine containing only spike. After vaccination, substantial breadth of spike-specific CD8+ and CD4+ T cell responses was reported. The study lacked the statistical power to compare responses across vaccine doses or regimens. Ad26.COV2.S recipients had higher spike-specific TCR breadth than placebo recipients (P = 0.0014). The authors noted that total T cell responses may have been underestimated by the TCR breadth and depth analyses.

The treatment or condition label on this specimen signifies: some 20 received Ad26.COV2.S at low or high dose, single or two shots; a few received placebo; per-sample allocation not given. Repertoires of vaccine and placebo recipients were sequenced from samples taken on day 63 after the first injection. Cohort 1b enrolled 25 adults aged 18-55 years at a single site in Boston, USA, between 29 July and 7 August 2020. Ad26.COV2.S was a replication-incompetent adenovirus type 26 vector that expressed a prefusion-stabilized SARS-CoV-2 spike protein derived from the original Wuhan strain. This sequence uses TRBV30 and TRBJ2-5, with 12 central nucleotides matching TRBD2. Sample: peripheral blood, taken in a trial of Ad26.COV2.S vaccine versus placebo. This receptor was obtained from a person between 18 and 59 years old who received the Ad26.COV2.S COVID-19 vaccine or a placebo. For the CDR3, the sequence is CAWSILSGTSGETQYF. The nucleotides read TGTGCCTGGAGTATTCTCTCCGGGACTAGCGGGGAGACCCAGTACTTC.